These 24 T cell receptor beta chains were sequenced from one sample in a study of tumor-infiltrating lymphocytes in primary liver carcinoma. Out of unsorted whole blood came the blood RNA, and germline DNA was extracted as well. Reverse transcription of 500 ng total RNA with a constant-region primer produced TCR beta cDNA. Slightly modified ARM-PCR served as the procedure for the TCR beta libraries. These libraries came from three rounds of nested multiplex PCR. The first two PCR rounds, roughly 10 cycles each, used TRBV1-TRBV30 forward primers and a C-beta reverse primer. TCRdb itself ran the multiplex PCR reads through MiXCR, one entry per CDR3 protein. Here the sample spans 300,000 to 350,000 distinct CDR3 sequences, approximately 65% being singletons. The source material was peripheral blood. These receptors all come from a man between 40 and 49 years old with primary liver carcinoma and hepatitis B virus infection.

Remarks on this clonotype: Just one base apart from a much larger clone, this may be a read error. The chain combines TRBV13 with TRBJ2-1; D is unresolved. The CDR3 runs 16 residues. Per germline, CDR1 PRHDT and CDR2 FYEKMQ (reference sequence). The chain's CDR3 is CASSPAAVSSYNELFF. The CDR3 DNA reads TGTGCCAGCAGCCCCGCAGCCGTTAGCTCCTACAATGAGCTGTTCTTC.

As concerns this clonotype: Without the conserved terminal phenylalanine or tryptophan, this CDR3 likely stems from a read error. The rearrangement links TRBV11-2 to TRBJ2-7; no clear D. CDR1 and CDR2 (germline): SGHAT, FQNNGV. This CDR3 has 12 amino acids. For the CDR3, the DNA is TGTACCAGCTCCTTCGATCAAGGCGAGCAGTACTTA. Translation: CTSSFDQGEQYL.

The chain couples TRBV5-1 to TRBJ2-5; D might be TRBD1 or TRBD2, each matching 5 bases. This CDR3 contains 13 residues. V was shortened by 5 bases and J by 1 base, with 9 bases between the two germline ends. Germline lookup yields CDR1 SGHRS and CDR2 YFSETQ. The CDR3 protein is CASRGDGQETQYF. The CDR3, as DNA: TGCGCCAGCAGAGGGGACGGCCAAGAGACCCAGTACTTC.

This clonotype has just a few counts. The J gene is TRBJ2-5, the V gene TRBV6-5, with D unresolved. Trimming removed 1 base from V and 5 bases from J, with 17 bases in between. The CDR3 totals 16 residues. Per the germline V gene, CDR1 is MNHEY and CDR2 is SVGAGI. Written as DNA, the CDR3 is TGTGCCAGCAGTTACTTCCCCGTCGGCGGATCTGAGACCCAGTACTTC. Its protein is CASSYFPVGGSETQYF.

The CDR3 is CSVQSKTVTDTQYF. CDR3 coding DNA: TGCAGCGTCCAGTCTAAGACGGTCACAGATACGCAGTATTTT. V is TRBV29-1 and J is TRBJ2-3, with D unclear. CDR1 is SQVTM, CDR2 ANQGSEA, per germline. V was pared by 6 bases and J by 2 bases, with 15 bases between. The CDR3 totals 14 residues.

The rearrangement joins TRBV6-2 or TRBV6-3 to TRBJ2-3; 8 bases align to TRBD2. Germline assignment: CDR1 MNHEY and CDR2 SVGEGT. CDR3 length equals 17 residues. V shed 9 bases and J 3 bases; nucleotides not matched to a gene: 17. CDR3 amino acids: CASKEAGELTRTDTQYF. CDR3 nucleotide sequence: TGTGCCAGTAAGGAAGCGGGAGAGTTAACGAGGACAGATACGCAGTATTTT.

On this clonotype: Being one base from a much bigger clone, this may be a read error. This chain joins TRBV6-5 and TRBJ2-6, with a possible D match to TRBD2 (6 bases). The CDR3 loop spans 17 amino acids. The V end lost 2 bases, the J end lost 0 bases, and 11 bases lay between the germline ends. Looked up from germline, CDR1 is MNHEY and CDR2 is SVGAGI. DNA for the CDR3: TGTGCCAGCAGTTACCTGGGACTGCGCTCTGGGGCCAACGTCCTGACTTTC. The encoded protein is CASSYLGLRSGANVLTF.

This clonotype was recorded once. Since the CDR3 does not end with the conserved phenylalanine or tryptophan, this likely comes from a read error. J is TRBJ2-2 and V is TRBV6-5; 7 nucleotides line up with TRBD2. CDR3 size: 14 residues. Germline V gene lookup returns CDR1 MNHEY and CDR2 SVGAGI. Trimming removed 2 bases from V and 7 bases from J; junction bases left unmatched: 4. The CDR3 is CASSYVGGIGELFL. DNA for the CDR3: TGTGCCAGCAGTTACGTCGGGGGGATCGGGGAGCTGTTTCTT.

With regard to this clonotype: A read error is possible here, since a much larger clone lies one base away. This rearrangement joins TRBV4-1 to TRBJ2-1; perhaps D is TRBD1 or TRBD2 (5 bases each). Germline lookup yields CDR1 MGHRA and CDR2 YSYEKL. V was shortened by 8 bases and J by 7 bases, with 15 bases between the two germline ends. The CDR3 extends over 13 amino acids. CDR3 nucleotides: TGCGCCAGCGGACACGGGGCGGAAAATGAGCAGTTCTTC. This gives the protein CASGHGAENEQFF.

The chain has TRBV11-2 and TRBJ2-1; no definite D call. Germline values: CDR1 SGHAT, CDR2 FQNNGV. The CDR3 sequence is 16 residues long. The V gene lost 10 bases and the J gene lost 4 bases, with 23 bases spanning the gap. CDR3 nucleotides: TGTGCCAACAGTCCGGGCGACAAGGTGGGTTACAATGAGCAGTTCTTC. It encodes CANSPGDKVGYNEQFF.

The rearrangement links TRBV6-5 to TRBJ2-3; 9 nucleotides line up with TRBD2. The length of the CDR3 is 16 residues. Germline V CDR1 and CDR2: MNHEY, SVGAGI. Trimming took 10 bases from V and 5 from J; bases not matched to a gene: 16. The CDR3 reads CANRRGGRGGGDTQYF. The CDR3, as DNA: TGTGCCAACAGACGGGGTGGACGCGGGGGGGGAGATACGCAGTATTTT.

Ten or more counts support this clonotype. V gene TRBV11-1 combines with J gene TRBJ2-7, with D possibly TRBD1 on 5 matching bases. Germline lookup yields CDR1 SGHAT and CDR2 FQDESV (reference sequence). V was pared by 1 base and J by 2 bases, with 9 bases between. CDR3 length: 14 residues. CDR3 amino acids: CASSLGQGPYEQYF. In DNA form, the CDR3 reads TGTGCCAGCAGCTTAGGGCAGGGCCCCTACGAGCAGTACTTC.

This chain links TRBV4-2 with TRBJ2-7; tentatively, D is TRBD1 or TRBD2 (5 bases each). Germline V gives CDR1 LGHNA, CDR2 YNFKEQ. The length of the CDR3 is 15 residues. V was cut by 3 bases and J by 2 bases, with 14 bases left in between. CDR3 in amino acids: CASSQLLGDPYEQYF. DNA of the CDR3: TGTGCCAGCAGCCAGCTCCTAGGGGACCCCTACGAGCAGTACTTC.

At least ten counts were recorded for this clonotype. The CDR3 DNA follows: TGTGCCAGCAGTTACAGTAGCGGAGGTTACGAGCAGTACTTC. It encodes CASSYSSGGYEQYF. V and J are TRBV6-5 and TRBJ2-7; possible D gene TRBD2, 6 bases. Germline loops: CDR1 MNHEY, CDR2 SVGAGI. Trimming pared 2 bases from V and 4 bases from J, leaving 12 bases between. The CDR3 is 14 amino acids.

About this clonotype: An end of the junction does not agree with germline; a read error may underlie this. The CDR3 here is CASSFVRSNTEASF. In DNA, the CDR3 is TGTGCCAGCAGCTTTGTCAGGTCGAACACTGAAGCTTCCTTT. V is TRBV28 and J is TRBJ1-1, with D unclear. CDR1 is MDHEN and CDR2 is SYDVKM in the germline V gene. This CDR3 has 14 residues.

A remark on this clonotype: A junction end diverges from the germline sequence, so it may reflect a read error. The chain carries TRBV6-2 or TRBV6-3 and TRBJ1-4, with 8 bases lining up with TRBD1. Germline CDR1 is MNHEY and CDR2 is SVGEGT. The CDR3 is 13 amino acids. The CDR3 loop reads CARSDREDEKLFF. For the CDR3, the DNA is TGTGCCCGTTCGGACAGGGAGGATGAAAAACTGTTCTTT.

The sample holds many counts of this clonotype. The chain joins TRBV11-2 to TRBJ1-2, with D tentatively TRBD1 (5 bases). The CDR3 has 15 residues. Trimming cost V 2 bases and J 7 bases, with 17 bases left between them. Germline lookup yields CDR1 SGHAT and CDR2 FQNNGV. The CDR3 region is CASSLLPGGVRGYTF. DNA of the CDR3: TGTGCCAGCAGCTTACTCCCTGGGGGGGTCCGTGGCTACACCTTC. Variable domain in full (rest from reference TRBV11-2 and TRBJ1-2): EAGVAQSPRYKIIEKRQSVAFWCNPISGHATLYWYQQILGQGPKLLIQFQNNGVVDDSQLPKDRFSAERLKGVDSTLKIQPAKLEDSAVYLCASSLLPGGVRGYTFGSGTRLTVV.

As regards this clonotype: One end of the junction fails to match germline, which may point to a read error. The J gene is TRBJ2-2, the V gene TRBV5-1; 8 bases line up with TRBD2. CDR1 is SGHRS, CDR2 YFSETQ, per germline. The length of the CDR3 is 15 residues. The CDR3 region has the DNA TGCGTCAGCAGCTTCAGCGGGAGCGGCACCGGGGAGCTGTTTTTT. Protein product: CVSSFSGSGTGELFF.

In regard to this clonotype: This could be a read error, since a much larger clone is one nucleotide away. The chain links TRBV6-6 to TRBJ2-7, with 8 bases matching TRBD2. J gave up 9 bases and V 5 bases, and 15 bases lay outside the gene matches. Germline V gene sequence: CDR1 MNHNY, CDR2 SVGAGI (reference sequence). This CDR3 has 15 amino acids. CDR3 sequence reads: CASSTSGFSTTVQYF. As DNA, the CDR3 is TGTGCCAGCAGTACTAGCGGATTTTCTACGACGGTGCAGTACTTC.

Concerning this clonotype itself: Its ends do not fully match the called genes, so a read error is possible. The gene calls are TRBV4-3 and TRBJ2-2, with D possibly TRBD2 on 5 matching bases. The CDR3 has 14 residues. Germline values: CDR1 LGHNA, CDR2 YSLEER. CDR3 amino acids: CASRRGSNSGELSF. The CDR3, as DNA: TGCGCCAGCAGGCGCGGCTCGAACTCCGGGGAGCTGTCTTTT.

This clonotype was recorded at least ten times. The chain employs TRBV6-5 and TRBJ2-1, with TRBD1 identical over 7 bases. Germline V CDR1 and CDR2: MNHEY, SVGAGI. The CDR3 runs to 16 residues. Trimming removed 6 bases from V and 0 bases from J; junction bases left unmatched: 8. The CDR3 coding sequence is TGTGCCAGCAGGGGCCCCAGGGACAGCTCCTACAATGAGCAGTTCTTC. Translated, it gives CASRGPRDSSYNEQFF.

As concerns this clonotype: One end of the junction fails to match germline, which may point to a read error. The chain links TRBV11-2 to TRBJ2-1; 14 nucleotides line up with TRBD2. CDR3 size: 16 residues. Germline CDR1 SGHAT, CDR2 FQNNGV. CDR3: CASSLEGTSGSDEQFF. CDR3 in DNA: TGTGCCAGCAGCTTAGAGGGGACTAGCGGGAGTGATGAACAGTTCTTC.

In regard to this clonotype: It may be a read error: a sequence one base away is much more abundant. This chain connects TRBV5-6 to TRBJ2-7; D perhaps matches TRBD1 (5 bases). The V gene lost 2 bases and the J gene lost 4 bases, with 10 bases spanning the gap. The CDR3 sequence is 13 residues long. CDR1 SGHDT and CDR2 YYEEEE come from the germline V gene. Written as DNA, the CDR3 is TGTGCCAGCAGCTTTACGCAGGGTTACGAGCAGTACTTC. It codes for CASSFTQGYEQYF.

About this clonotype itself: This may be a read error: a much more frequent sequence differs by one nucleotide. V usage is TRBV29-1 and J usage is TRBJ2-1; TRBD2 aligns across 13 bases. V lost 4 bases, J lost 1 base, and 1 base stayed unmatched. Germline V CDR1 and CDR2: SQVTM, ANQGSEA. The CDR3 contains 15 residues. The CDR3 DNA reads TGCAGCGTTGTACTAGCGGGAGGGTCCTACAATGAGCAGTTCTTC. Translating it yields CSVVLAGGSYNEQFF.